This passage covers 5 T cell receptor beta chains from one sample sequenced in a study of tumor and adjacent non-tumor tissue in lung cancer. RNA was extracted from bulk tissue without any cell sorting. The library came from three nested PCR rounds adapted from ARM-PCR protocols. TCRdb recomputed calls from the multiplex PCR reads with MiXCR, one row per CDR3 protein. The sample holds under 100,000 distinct CDR3 sequences, approximately 57% seen once. The source material was lung tumor tissue. Receptors originate from a man aged 70-80 years with non-small cell lung cancer.

For this clonotype: A much larger clone lies a single base off, so this may be a read error. The V gene is TRBV12-3 or TRBV12-4, the J gene TRBJ2-1, with 9 bases matching TRBD2. Unmatched junction bases numbered 11, after V lost 6 bases and J lost 5 bases. The CDR3 covers 16 residues. The CDR3 sequence is CASRGAGGFGHNEQFF. Here the CDR3 DNA reads TGTGCCAGCAGGGGAGCGGGGGGATTTGGCCACAATGAGCAGTTCTTC.

In the case of this clonotype: A much larger clone sits a single nucleotide away, making a read error possible. The CDR3 does not close with the conserved phenylalanine or tryptophan, likely indicating a read error. This chain connects TRBV5-6 to TRBJ2-1; no definite D call. Trimming pared 0 bases from V and 8 bases from J, leaving 15 bases between. Germline CDR1 is SGHDT and CDR2 is YYEEEE. This CDR3 contains 15 residues. CDR3 bases: TGTGCCAGCAGCTTGGTGGCAGCTAAGAGGCATGAGCAGTTCTTA. Translated: CASSLVAAKRHEQFL.

This clonotype was observed at least ten times. The chain uses TRBV2 and TRBJ2-3, with TRBD2 matching 10 bases. The ends lost 7 bases at V and 3 bases at J; junction bases unmatched: 7. CDR1 and CDR2 (germline): SNHLY, FYNNEI. This CDR3 has 15 amino acids. The CDR3 sequence: CASTLSGGRTDTQYF. The CDR3 DNA follows: TGTGCCAGCACCCTTAGCGGGGGGAGGACAGATACGCAGTATTTT. The whole variable domain, filled in from reference TRBV2 and TRBJ2-3, reads EPEVTQTPSHQVTQMGQEVILRCVPISNHLYFYWYRQILGQKVEFLVSFYNNEISEKSEIFDDQFSVERPDGSNFTLKIRSTKLEDSAMYFCASTLSGGRTDTQYFGPGTRLTVL.

About this clonotype itself: A much larger clone is a single base away; this may be a read error. V usage is TRBV14 and J usage is TRBJ1-1; no clear D. CDR1 is SGHDN and CDR2 is FVKESK in the germline V gene. The CDR3 extends over 14 amino acids. CDR3 amino acids: CANSPPGMNTEAFF. In DNA, the CDR3 is TGTGCCAACAGCCCACCCGGGATGAACACTGAAGCTTTCTTT.

As for this clonotype: Just one base apart from a much larger clone, this may be a read error. The J gene is TRBJ2-5, the V gene TRBV12-3 or TRBV12-4; D might be TRBD2 (7 bases). This CDR3 comprises 14 residues. V lost 4 bases and J lost 5, with 14 bases in between. The CDR3 bases are TGTGCCAGCAGTTCTACCGGGGGGCATGAGACCCAGTACTTC. Amino acids: CASSSTGGHETQYF.